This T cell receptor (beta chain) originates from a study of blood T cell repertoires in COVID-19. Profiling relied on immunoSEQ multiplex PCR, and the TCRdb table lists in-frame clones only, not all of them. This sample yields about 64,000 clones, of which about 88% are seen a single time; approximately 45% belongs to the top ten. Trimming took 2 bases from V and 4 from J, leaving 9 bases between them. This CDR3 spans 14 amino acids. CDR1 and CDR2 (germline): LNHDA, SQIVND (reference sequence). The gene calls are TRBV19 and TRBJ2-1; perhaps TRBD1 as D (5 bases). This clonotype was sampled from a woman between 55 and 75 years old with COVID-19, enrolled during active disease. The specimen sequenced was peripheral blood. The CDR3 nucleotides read TGTGCCAGTAGTATAACCGGACAATACAATGAGCAGTTCTTC. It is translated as CASSITGQYNEQFF.